This T cell receptor (beta chain) derives from a study of Ad26.COV2.S vaccination and SARS-CoV-2 variants. Data came from immunoSEQ multiplex PCR; TCRdb stores just in-frame clones and leaves some out. This table has around 500,000 clones, 89% appearing once. Described treatment: roughly 18 received Ad26.COV2.S at low or high dose, single or two shots; roughly 5 received placebo; per-sample allocation not given. At day 63 after the first vaccine or placebo injection, samples were drawn. Trimming pared 0 bases from V and 3 bases from J, leaving 9 bases between. Germline assignment: CDR1 PRHDT and CDR2 FYEKMQ (reference sequence). This CDR3 contains 14 residues.

This TCR came from a person between 18 and 65 years old who received the Ad26.COV2.S COVID-19 vaccine or a placebo. The sequences come from peripheral blood, collected in a trial of Ad26.COV2.S vaccine versus placebo. The rearrangement joins TRBV13 to TRBJ2-7; D gene unclear. CDR3 loop: CASSLGSPLYEQYF. In DNA form, the CDR3 reads TGTGCCAGCAGCTTAGGGTCCCCCCTCTACGAGCAGTACTTC.